The T cell receptor (beta chain) described here comes from a study of T cell repertoires in cytomegalovirus infection. TCRdb analysed the reads with MiXCR anew, one entry per CDR3 protein. The repertoire holds around 530,000 distinct CDR3 sequences, with around a quarter as singletons. This clonotype was picked up a small number of times. The CDR3 is made up of 12 amino acids. V was cut by 4 bases and J by 3 bases, with 7 bases left in between. Germline CDR1 SGHTA, CDR2 FQGNSA. The source of this sequence is a human donor in good health (CMV status not recorded). Some clones in this sample may be carry-over from other donors' samples. The sequenced sample consisted of PBMCs. This chain links TRBV7-2 with TRBJ2-7; unclear D gene. Here the CDR3 reads CASSSGLYEQYF. CDR3 DNA: TGTGCCAGCAGCTCAGGCCTCTACGAGCAGTACTTC.